This T cell receptor beta chain was identified during a study of cytomegalovirus exposure and HLA in healthy donors. Study at large: Within the Caucasian-associated ancestry cluster were more than 75% of the 398 genotyped donors. Overall study findings and caveats: Among TCR beta chains, those listed as cytomegalovirus-associated numbered under 200.

Every donor was a healthy person donating bone marrow. The CDR3 is made up of 13 amino acids. The germline CDR1 and CDR2 sequences are SGHRS and YFSETQ. V dropped 5 bases and J dropped 0 bases, with 9 bases sitting between them. Researchers ran the PCR with 60 Vbeta and 13 Jbeta primers. Libraries were prepared by immunoSEQ multiplex PCR; TCRdb keeps only in-frame clonotypes and omits some of them. In the table there are 80,000 to 100,000 clones, 75% to 85% of which are singletons. As for this clone: Its cognate antigen is unknown.

V usage is TRBV5-1 and J usage is TRBJ2-7, with a weak D call TRBD1 (6 bases). The sequence was collected from a man aged 18 to 35 in good health and CMV-seropositive. Sequenced: PBMCs. In DNA form, the CDR3 reads TGCGCCAGCAGTGCGGACAGCTCCTACGAGCAGTACTTC. Translation gives CASSADSSYEQYF.